The 13 T cell receptor beta chains reported below all come from one sample, sequenced in a study of T cells in Graves' hyperthyroidism and ophthalmopathy. Authors of the study amplified TCR beta CDR3 regions from RNA transcripts. With the HTBI primer set, the TCR CDR3 went through a first round of RT-PCR. TCRdb independently ran MiXCR on the multiplex PCR reads; one entry per CDR3 protein. The top ten hold about 16% of the sample, which has about 690,000 distinct CDR3 sequences, 15% to 20% seen once. The sample was blood. These receptors were collected from a man over 45 with Graves' hyperthyroidism.

This clonotype was found a few times. V and J are TRBV19 and TRBJ1-1; unclear D gene. The CDR3 sequence is 13 residues long. Trimming pared 5 bases from V and 3 bases from J, leaving 10 bases between. The germline CDR1 and CDR2 sequences are LNHDA and SQIVND (reference sequence). The CDR3 sequence is CASSSSYDTEAFF. CDR3 sequence (DNA): TGTGCCAGTAGTTCCAGCTACGACACTGAAGCTTTCTTT.

V usage is TRBV5-1 and J usage is TRBJ2-3, with 13 positions matching TRBD2. Germline V gene sequence: CDR1 SGHRS, CDR2 YFSETQ. The CDR3 is 18 residues long. V shed 3 bases and J 1 base; nucleotides not matched to a gene: 8. The CDR3 coding sequence is TGCGCCAGCAGCTCGGAACTAGCGGGAGGGCCGGGCACAGATACGCAGTATTTT. Translation gives CASSSELAGGPGTDTQYF.

At least ten counts were recorded for this clonotype. The chain joins TRBV15 to TRBJ1-1, with a possible D match to TRBD1 (6 bases). There are 14 residues in the CDR3. CDR1 and CDR2 (germline): LNHNV, YYDKDF (reference sequence). Trimming took 5 bases from V and 6 from J, leaving 16 bases between them. The CDR3 nucleotides are TGTGCCACCAGCCTCGAACTAGGGGGTTCTGAAGCTTTCTTT. It translates to CATSLELGGSEAFF.

CDR3 loop: CASSEKSLAGGLAGELFF. The CDR3 DNA follows: TGTGCCAGCAGTGAAAAAAGTCTAGCGGGAGGGCTCGCCGGGGAGCTGTTTTTT. The chain carries TRBV12-3 or TRBV12-4 and TRBJ2-2, with 12 bases identical to TRBD2. Trimming at V came to 5 bases and at J to 6 bases, leaving 13 bases not matched to a gene. The CDR3 runs to 18 residues.

This clonotype was detected only a few times. The chain links TRBV18 to TRBJ1-2; 7 nucleotides align to TRBD1. Trimming at V came to 1 base and at J to 7 bases, leaving 15 bases not matched to a gene. The germline CDR1 and CDR2 sequences are KGHSH and LQKENI. CDR3 length: 17 amino acids. The CDR3 loop is CASSPQLAETGNRGYTF. CDR3 sequence (DNA): TGTGCCAGCTCACCACAGTTGGCTGAGACAGGGAATCGTGGCTACACCTTC.

This clonotype was found many times. This chain links TRBV28 with TRBJ2-3; tentatively, D is TRBD2 (7 bases). Trimming cost V 2 bases and J 6 bases, with 15 bases left between them. The CDR3 is 15 amino acids. The germline gives CDR1 MDHEN, CDR2 SYDVKM. CDR3 amino acids: CASSLQGGGADTQYF. The CDR3 nucleotides read TGTGCCAGCAGTTTACAAGGGGGGGGGGCCGATACGCAGTATTTT.

This clonotype was seen many times. The rearrangement uses TRBV28 and TRBJ2-2; 9 bases line up with TRBD2. The CDR3 consists of 15 residues. Germline V gene sequence: CDR1 MDHEN, CDR2 SYDVKM. J gave up 5 bases and V 4 bases, and 5 bases lay outside the gene matches. The CDR3 sequence: CASSSWREGTGELFF. In DNA form, the CDR3 reads TGTGCCAGCAGTTCCTGGCGGGAGGGAACCGGGGAGCTGTTTTTT.

This clonotype was detected a few times. The V and J genes are TRBV15 and TRBJ2-2; D is unclear. CDR1 is LNHNV, CDR2 YYDKDF, per germline (reference sequence). The CDR3 runs 16 residues. With 0 bases removed from V and 4 bases from J, the gap between germline ends came to 12 bases. Here the CDR3 reads CATSRDLVRRTGELFF. In DNA, the CDR3 is TGTGCCACCAGCAGAGATCTAGTACGCCGCACCGGGGAGCTGTTTTTT.

This chain links TRBV11-2 with TRBJ2-3; 14 nucleotides align to TRBD2. The CDR3 totals 18 residues. V was clipped by 5 bases and J by 2 bases; unmatched bases: 9. Germline V gene sequence: CDR1 SGHAT, CDR2 FQNNGV. CDR3 sequence (DNA): TGTGCCAGCAGCCAGGGGACTAGCGGGAGAACAATCACAGATACGCAGTATTTT. Translating it yields CASSQGTSGRTITDTQYF.

This clonotype was observed at least ten times. The J gene is TRBJ1-2, the V gene TRBV7-2; D is unresolved. The CDR3 sequence is 14 residues long. Trimming took 0 bases from V and 2 from J, leaving 7 bases between them. The germline V gene encodes CDR1 SGHTA and CDR2 FQGNSA. Here the CDR3 reads CASSLAGPNYGYTF. The CDR3 DNA reads as TGTGCCAGCAGCTTAGCAGGGCCCAACTATGGCTACACCTTC.

This clonotype was picked up many times. The rearrangement links TRBV6-2 or TRBV6-3 to TRBJ2-7; D could derive from TRBD1 or TRBD2 (6 bases each). The CDR3 spans 15 residues. V gave up 0 bases and J gave up 4 bases, with 13 bases separating them. CDR1 is MNHEY, CDR2 SVGEGT, per germline. In nucleotides, the CDR3 is TGTGCCAGCAGTTACTCGGGGGGCCTCCTATACGAGCAGTACTTC. Protein sequence: CASSYSGGLLYEQYF.

This clonotype was seen only once. The V gene is TRBV24-1, the J gene TRBJ2-7, with 13 bases lining up with TRBD2. The V and J ends lost 4 bases and 4 bases, in that order; junction bases with no gene match: 3. This CDR3 comprises 15 residues. Germline assignment: CDR1 KGHDR and CDR2 SFDVKD. For the CDR3, the DNA is TGTGCCACCAGTGACGGACTAGCGGGAGCTTACGAGCAGTACTTC. As protein: CATSDGLAGAYEQYF.

The gene calls are TRBV4-3 and TRBJ2-7; weak D call: TRBD1 (5 bases). V gave up 1 base and J gave up 5 bases, with 18 bases separating them. CDR3 length: 16 residues. Germline lookup yields CDR1 LGHNA and CDR2 YSLEER. The CDR3 coding sequence is TGCGCCAGCAGCCAAGCACTCGGGCAGGGCAGAAACGAGCAGTACTTC. Translation: CASSQALGQGRNEQYF.